The 25 T cell receptor beta chains listed next were all sequenced from one sample in a study of CD8 T cells in ankylosing spondylitis. General observations from the study: Seemingly distinctive of ankylosing spondylitis blood was a TCR beta motif formed by eight highly homologous variants.

The antigens for these receptors are not known. TCRdb called the 5' RACE reads again in MiXCR, with one record for every CDR3 protein. The sample contains under 450,000 distinct CDR3 sequences, roughly a sixth of which appear only once. Sequencing used blood, either unsorted or a sorted T cell fraction (not recorded which). The receptors come from a male donor with ankylosing spondylitis.

The sample holds a few counts of this clonotype. The chain uses TRBV5-1 and TRBJ1-4, with TRBD1 as a possible D gene (5 bases). The CDR3 covers 13 residues. Germline values: CDR1 SGHRS, CDR2 YFSETQ. Deletions cut 6 bases from V and 4 bases from J, with 10 bases between. In nucleotides, the CDR3 is TGCGCCAGCAAGTCCAGGGATAATGAAAAACTGTTTTTT. Protein: CASKSRDNEKLFF.

This clonotype has more than one count but fewer than ten. The chain uses TRBV5-1 and TRBJ1-6; TRBD1 agrees at 8 bases. Germline lookup yields CDR1 SGHRS and CDR2 YFSETQ. This CDR3 is built from 15 residues. V was pared by 2 bases and J by 7 bases, with 5 bases of the junction left unmatched. Written as DNA, the CDR3 is TGCGCCAGCAGCTTCCGGGACAGGACAAATTCACCCCTCCACTTT. Translation: CASSFRDRTNSPLHF. The whole variable domain, filled in from reference TRBV5-1 and TRBJ1-6, reads KAGVTQTPRYLIKTRGQQVTLSCSPISGHRSVSWYQQTPGQGLQFLFEYFSETQRNKGNFPGRFSGRQFSNSRSEMNVSTLELGDSALYLCASSFRDRTNSPLHFGNGTRLTVT.

The chain recombines TRBV7-9 with TRBJ1-2; D uncertain. Trimming cost V 5 bases and J 6 bases, with 19 bases left between them. CDR3 length equals 15 residues. Germline CDR1 is SEHNR and CDR2 is FQNEAQ (reference sequence). The chain's CDR3 is CASSLPFGSVHGYTF. CDR3 DNA sequence: TGTGCCAGCAGCCTCCCTTTTGGCAGCGTCCATGGCTACACCTTC.

This clonotype was picked up many times. This chain joins TRBV7-9 and TRBJ1-1, with a weak D call TRBD1 (5 bases). V was trimmed by 4 bases and J by 1 base, leaving 13 bases between them. Germline CDR1 reads SEHNR; CDR2 reads FQNEAQ (reference sequence). The CDR3 has 15 residues. The CDR3 protein is CASSSRQGRNTEAFF. For the CDR3, the DNA is TGTGCCAGCAGCTCCCGGCAGGGACGGAACACTGAAGCTTTCTTT.

The chain joins TRBV6-5 to TRBJ2-2; unclear D gene. Germline-derived CDR1 and CDR2 are MNHEY and SVGAGI. V lost 1 base and J 2 bases, leaving 11 bases between the germline ends. The CDR3 totals 16 residues. The CDR3 region is CASSYFKGPNTGELFF. The CDR3 DNA follows: TGTGCCAGCAGTTACTTCAAGGGTCCTAACACCGGGGAGCTGTTTTTT.

The chain links TRBV19 to TRBJ1-3; a weak D match, TRBD1 (6 bases). This CDR3 spans 13 amino acids. Trimming removed 7 bases at V and 8 bases at J, with 15 bases between. Germline V gene sequence: CDR1 LNHDA, CDR2 SQIVND (reference sequence). CDR3 nucleotide sequence: TGTGCCAGTATCCCCGACAGGCGCGACACCATATATTTT. It translates to CASIPDRRDTIYF.

CDR3 nucleotide sequence: TGCGCCAGCAGCTTGCAACTAGCGGGGAACTCCTACGAGCAGTACTTC. Its protein is CASSLQLAGNSYEQYF. This chain joins TRBV5-1 and TRBJ2-7, with 10 bases identical to TRBD2. CDR1 SGHRS and CDR2 YFSETQ come from the germline V gene. Trimming removed 1 base from V and 0 bases from J; junction bases left unmatched: 4. The CDR3 spans 16 residues.

The chain combines TRBV5-1 with TRBJ2-3; possible D gene TRBD2, 6 bases. V was pared by 9 bases and J by 3 bases, with 20 bases between. This CDR3 comprises 15 residues. Germline lookup yields CDR1 SGHRS and CDR2 YFSETQ. In nucleotides, the CDR3 is TGCGCCACCTCTCGGGCCGGGGGTAGTACAGATACGCAGTATTTT. Translated, it gives CATSRAGGSTDTQYF.

The chain recombines TRBV2 with TRBJ2-7; 7 bases fit TRBD1. With V trimmed by 6 bases and J by 4 bases, 6 bases remained unmatched. The CDR3 runs to 13 residues. Germline CDR1 and CDR2: SNHLY and FYNNEI. The CDR3 nucleotides read TGTGCCAGCAGAAATACAGGGGAGTACGAGCAGTACTTC. As protein: CASRNTGEYEQYF.

Many counts were recorded for this clonotype. The chain joins TRBV5-1 to TRBJ1-1; D gene unclear. The CDR3 sequence is 14 residues long. Germline-derived CDR1 and CDR2 are SGHRS and YFSETQ. Trimming took off 1 base at V and 1 base at J, with 8 bases between the two ends. CDR3: CASSLNTENTEAFF. CDR3 in DNA: TGCGCCAGCAGCTTGAATACGGAGAACACTGAAGCTTTCTTT.

There are many counts of this clonotype. The chain has TRBV12-3 or TRBV12-4 and TRBJ1-2, with TRBD1 matching over 10 bases. V lost 5 bases and J lost 8; bases outside the gene matches: 5. The CDR3 length is 13 residues. The CDR3 DNA follows: TGTGCCAGCAGTAGACAGGGGGCCGGCGGCTACACCTTC. Its translation: CASSRQGAGGYTF.

The V call is TRBV5-1, the J call TRBJ2-5; 13 bases are a match to TRBD2. This CDR3 region has 17 residues. V was pared by 2 bases and J by 2 bases, with 6 bases of the junction left unmatched. Per the germline V gene, CDR1 is SGHRS and CDR2 is YFSETQ. The CDR3 protein is CASSFPSLAGGQETQYF. CDR3 nucleotide sequence: TGCGCCAGCAGCTTCCCATCACTAGCGGGAGGGCAAGAGACCCAGTACTTC.

V gene TRBV5-1 combines with J gene TRBJ1-2, with 10 bases fitting TRBD1. This CDR3 is built from 14 residues. Germline V gives CDR1 SGHRS, CDR2 YFSETQ. V lost 3 bases and J lost 4; bases outside the gene matches: 3. The CDR3, as DNA: TGCGCCAGCAGCTCCGACAGGGGGCCCTATGGCTACACCTTC. As protein: CASSSDRGPYGYTF. Complete variable domain (other parts from reference TRBV5-1 and TRBJ1-2): KAGVTQTPRYLIKTRGQQVTLSCSPISGHRSVSWYQQTPGQGLQFLFEYFSETQRNKGNFPGRFSGRQFSNSRSEMNVSTLELGDSALYLCASSSDRGPYGYTFGSGTRLTVV.

This clonotype was detected only a few times. V and J are TRBV7-2 and TRBJ2-5; the D is unclear. Germline loops: CDR1 SGHTA, CDR2 FQGNSA. The CDR3 spans 13 residues. Trimming removed 3 bases at V and 4 bases at J, with 9 bases between. The CDR3: CASSFRWGETQYF. DNA for the CDR3: TGTGCCAGCAGCTTCAGGTGGGGAGAGACCCAGTACTTC.

The table lists this clonotype with a few counts. V and J are TRBV3-1 and TRBJ1-5; D not resolved. CDR3 length: 14 amino acids. Between the trimmed V and J ends, which lost 1 base and 6 bases, there was a span of 10 bases. Per germline, CDR1 LGHDT and CDR2 YNNKEL (reference sequence). The CDR3 reads CASSQGVGIQPQHF. CDR3 DNA: TGTGCCAGCAGCCAAGGGGTGGGGATTCAGCCCCAGCATTTT.

There are a few counts of this clonotype. The chain combines TRBV6-2 or TRBV6-3 with TRBJ1-2; D might be TRBD1 (5 bases). V lost 6 bases and J lost 8, with 16 bases in between. The CDR3 length is 13 residues. Germline V CDR1 and CDR2: MNHEY, SVGEGT. CDR3 sequence reads: CASSPGTFGGYTF. The DNA of the CDR3 is TGTGCCAGCAGCCCAGGGACTTTTGGAGGCTACACCTTC.

This chain uses TRBV7-2 with TRBJ1-1; the D gene is possibly TRBD1 (6 bases). V was pared by 1 base and J by 0 bases, with 12 bases between. The CDR3 runs 16 residues. CDR1 and CDR2 (germline): SGHTA, FQGNSA. CDR3 nucleotide sequence: TGTGCCAGCAGCTTAGGCAGGGGATACTTGAACACTGAAGCTTTCTTT. This gives the protein CASSLGRGYLNTEAFF.

This clonotype was found many times. The CDR3 sequence is CASSLSSTNNEQFF. As DNA, the CDR3 is TGCGCCAGCAGCTTGTCGTCTACGAACAATGAGCAGTTCTTC. The chain employs TRBV5-1 and TRBJ2-1; D is unresolved. V was shortened by 1 base and J by 5 bases, with 10 bases between the two germline ends. CDR3 length equals 14 residues. CDR1 SGHRS and CDR2 YFSETQ come from the germline V gene.

The sample holds a few counts of this clonotype. The rearrangement uses TRBV4-2 and TRBJ1-5; D may be TRBD1 (5 bases). The CDR3 length is 15 residues. With 1 base removed from V and 4 bases from J, the gap between germline ends came to 11 bases. Germline values: CDR1 LGHNA, CDR2 YNFKEQ. In DNA form, the CDR3 reads TGTGCCAGCAGCCAAGTTGGGGGAGGTAATCAGCCCCAGCATTTT. Translating it yields CASSQVGGGNQPQHF.

This clonotype was observed at least ten times. V gene TRBV6-5 combines with J gene TRBJ2-3, with D unclear. Per germline, CDR1 MNHEY and CDR2 SVGAGI. Trimming shortened V by 0 bases and J by 3 bases, and 7 bases separated the two germline ends. The CDR3 sequence is 14 residues long. CDR3 DNA sequence: TGTGCCAGCAGTTACTCTACAGAAACAGATACGCAGTATTTT. Protein sequence: CASSYSTETDTQYF.

This clonotype has only a few counts. This sequence joins TRBV29-1 and TRBJ2-3, with D perhaps matching TRBD1 (6 bases). Germline V gene data show CDR1 as SQVTM and CDR2 as ANQGSEA. V was clipped by 1 base and J by 6 bases, with 11 bases between them. This CDR3 is built from 13 residues. As DNA, the CDR3 is TGCAGCGTTGAAGGGGGACAAAGCGATACGCAGTATTTT. Protein sequence: CSVEGGQSDTQYF.

The chain couples TRBV9 to TRBJ1-1, with D possibly TRBD1 on 6 matching bases. The germline gives CDR1 SGDLS, CDR2 YYNGEE. The V end was cut by 6 bases, the J end by 3 bases, with 12 bases between. The CDR3 extends over 13 amino acids. The CDR3 is CASNNREDTEAFF. The CDR3 DNA sequence: TGTGCCAGCAACAACAGGGAGGACACTGAAGCTTTCTTT.

V and J are TRBV7-6 and TRBJ2-7; D not certain. Trimming stripped 1 base from V and 3 bases from J, with 16 bases between. CDR1 is SGHVS, CDR2 FNYEAQ, per germline. The CDR3 totals 16 residues. CDR3 sequence reads: CASSLEATSSRYEQYF. The CDR3 bases are TGTGCCAGCAGCTTAGAAGCAACCTCGAGTCGCTACGAGCAGTACTTC.

The chain links TRBV4-2 to TRBJ1-6; D may be TRBD1 (6 bases). With 4 bases removed from V and 6 bases from J, the gap between germline ends came to 16 bases. The germline gives CDR1 LGHNA, CDR2 YNFKEQ. The CDR3 has 16 residues. The CDR3 region has the DNA TGTGCCAGCAGCCGAGTAGGACAGACGACTAATTCACCCCTCCACTTT. Its protein is CASSRVGQTTNSPLHF.

This rearrangement joins TRBV27 to TRBJ1-4; D is perhaps TRBD1 (5 bases). Germline V gives CDR1 MNHEY, CDR2 SMNVEV (reference sequence). CDR3 length: 18 residues. Trimming removed 10 bases at V and 1 base at J, with 25 bases between. CDR3 DNA sequence: TGTGCCACCCGGGGGTTGGGACTAAAGGCGGGAACTAATGAAAAACTGTTTTTT. This sequence encodes CATRGLGLKAGTNEKLFF. The full variable domain, its missing parts supplied by reference TRBV27 and TRBJ1-4, is EAQVTQNPRYLITVTGKKLTVTCSQNMNHEYMSWYRQDPGLGLRQIYYSMNVEVTDKGDVPEGYKVSRKEKRNFPLILESPSPNQTSLYFCATRGLGLKAGTNEKLFFGSGTQLSVL.